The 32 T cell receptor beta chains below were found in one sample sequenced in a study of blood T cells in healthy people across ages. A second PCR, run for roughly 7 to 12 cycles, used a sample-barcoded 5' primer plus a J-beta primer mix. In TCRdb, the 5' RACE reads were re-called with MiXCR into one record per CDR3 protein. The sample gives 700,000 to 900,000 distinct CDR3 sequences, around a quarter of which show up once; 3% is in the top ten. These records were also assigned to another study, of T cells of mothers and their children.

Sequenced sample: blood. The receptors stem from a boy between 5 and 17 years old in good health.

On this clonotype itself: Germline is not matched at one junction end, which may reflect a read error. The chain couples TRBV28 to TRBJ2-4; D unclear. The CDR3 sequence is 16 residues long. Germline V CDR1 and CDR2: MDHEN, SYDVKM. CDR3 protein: CASSSDEGRLPTIHYF. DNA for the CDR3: TGTGCCAGCAGTTCGGACGAAGGTCGCCTCCCAACCATTCACTACTTC. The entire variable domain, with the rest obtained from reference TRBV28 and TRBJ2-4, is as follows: DVKVTQSSRYLVKRTGEKVFLECVQDMDHENMFWYRQDPGLGLRLIYFSYDVKMKEKGDIPEGYSVSREKKERFSLILESASTNQTSMYLCASSSDEGRLPTIHYFGAGTRLSVL.

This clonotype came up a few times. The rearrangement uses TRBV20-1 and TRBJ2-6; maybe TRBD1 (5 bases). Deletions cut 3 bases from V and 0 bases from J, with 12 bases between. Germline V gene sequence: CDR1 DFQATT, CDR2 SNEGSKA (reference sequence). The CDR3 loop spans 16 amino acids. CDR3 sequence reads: CSARRTLGSGANVLTF. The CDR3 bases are TGCAGTGCTAGGAGGACATTAGGCTCTGGGGCCAACGTCCTGACTTTC.

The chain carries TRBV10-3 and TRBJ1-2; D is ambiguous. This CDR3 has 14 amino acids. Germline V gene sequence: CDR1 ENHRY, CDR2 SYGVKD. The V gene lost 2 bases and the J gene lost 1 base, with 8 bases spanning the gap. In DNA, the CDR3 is TGTGCCATCAGTGAGACAACTCTTAACTATGGCTACACCTTC. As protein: CAISETTLNYGYTF.

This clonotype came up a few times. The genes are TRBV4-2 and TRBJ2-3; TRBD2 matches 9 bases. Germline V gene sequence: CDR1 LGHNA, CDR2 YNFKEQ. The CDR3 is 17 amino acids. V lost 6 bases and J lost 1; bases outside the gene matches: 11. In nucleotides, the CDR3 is TGTGCCAGCAGACCCCTGGGGCGGGGGGGAGGCACAGATACGCAGTATTTT. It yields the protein CASRPLGRGGGTDTQYF.

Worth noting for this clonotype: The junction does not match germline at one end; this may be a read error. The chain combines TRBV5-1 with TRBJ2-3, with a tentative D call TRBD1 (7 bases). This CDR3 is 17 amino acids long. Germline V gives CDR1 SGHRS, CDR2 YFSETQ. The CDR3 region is CASSPTPRPEGTDSQYF. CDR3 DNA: TGCGCCAGCAGCCCAACTCCCCGCCCGGAGGGGACAGATTCGCAGTATTTT.

The CDR3 region has the DNA TGTGCCAGCAGTTACTCGACACCGACCAGCGGGGAGACCCAGTACTTC. Its protein product is CASSYSTPTSGETQYF. This chain links TRBV6-2 or TRBV6-3 with TRBJ2-5; possibly TRBD2 for D (6 bases). The germline V and J ends were trimmed by 0 bases and 5 bases, with 16 bases remaining between them. The germline CDR1 and CDR2 sequences are MNHEY and SVGEGT. This CDR3 has 16 residues.

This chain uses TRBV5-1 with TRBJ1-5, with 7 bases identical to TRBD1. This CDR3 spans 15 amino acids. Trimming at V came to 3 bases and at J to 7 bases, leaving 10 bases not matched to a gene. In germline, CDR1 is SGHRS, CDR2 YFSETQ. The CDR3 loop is CASSSGTAPGQPQHF. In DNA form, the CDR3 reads TGCGCCAGCAGCTCCGGGACAGCCCCAGGGCAGCCCCAGCATTTT.

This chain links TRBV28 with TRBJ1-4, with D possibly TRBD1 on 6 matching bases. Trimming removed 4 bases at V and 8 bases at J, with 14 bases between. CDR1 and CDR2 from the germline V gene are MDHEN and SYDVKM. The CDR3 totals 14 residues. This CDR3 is CASSYQGPPEKLFF. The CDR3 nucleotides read TGTGCCAGCAGTTATCAGGGGCCACCCGAAAAACTGTTTTTT.

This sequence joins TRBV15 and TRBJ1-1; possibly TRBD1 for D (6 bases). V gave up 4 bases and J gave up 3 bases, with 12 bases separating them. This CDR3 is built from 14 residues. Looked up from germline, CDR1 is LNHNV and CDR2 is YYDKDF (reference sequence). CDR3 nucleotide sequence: TGTGCCACCAGCATGTACGGGACATACACTGAAGCTTTCTTT. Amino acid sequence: CATSMYGTYTEAFF.

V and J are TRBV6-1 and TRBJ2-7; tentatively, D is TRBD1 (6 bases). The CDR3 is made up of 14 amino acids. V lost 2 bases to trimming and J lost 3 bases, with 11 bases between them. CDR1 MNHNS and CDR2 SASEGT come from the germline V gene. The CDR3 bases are TGTGCCAGCAGTGAAAGGGACATCAACTACGAGCAGTACTTC. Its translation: CASSERDINYEQYF.

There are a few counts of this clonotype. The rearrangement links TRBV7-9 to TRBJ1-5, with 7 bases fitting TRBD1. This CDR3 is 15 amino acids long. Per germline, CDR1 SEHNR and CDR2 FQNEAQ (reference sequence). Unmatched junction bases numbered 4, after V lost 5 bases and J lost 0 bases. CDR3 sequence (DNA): TGTGCCAGCAGCAAGACAGGGATTAGCAATCAGCCCCAGCATTTT. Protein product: CASSKTGISNQPQHF.

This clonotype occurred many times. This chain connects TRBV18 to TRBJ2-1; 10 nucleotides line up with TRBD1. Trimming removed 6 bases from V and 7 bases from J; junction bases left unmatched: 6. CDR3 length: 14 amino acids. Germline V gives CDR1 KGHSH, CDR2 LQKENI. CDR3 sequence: CASSRDRGGNEQFF. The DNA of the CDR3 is TGTGCCAGCTCGCGGGACAGGGGAGGAAATGAGCAGTTCTTC.

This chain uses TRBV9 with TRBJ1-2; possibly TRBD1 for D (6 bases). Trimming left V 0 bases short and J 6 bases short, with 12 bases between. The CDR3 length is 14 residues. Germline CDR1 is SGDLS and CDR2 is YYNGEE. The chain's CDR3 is CASSVDRDEDGYTF. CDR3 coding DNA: TGTGCCAGCAGCGTAGACAGGGATGAGGATGGCTACACCTTC.

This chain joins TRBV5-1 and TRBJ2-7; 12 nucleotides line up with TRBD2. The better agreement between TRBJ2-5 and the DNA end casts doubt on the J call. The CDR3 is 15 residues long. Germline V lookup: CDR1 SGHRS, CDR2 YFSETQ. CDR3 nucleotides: TGCGCCAGCACTTTGACTAGCGGGGGCCAAGAGACCCAGTACTTC. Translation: CASTLTSGGQETQYF.

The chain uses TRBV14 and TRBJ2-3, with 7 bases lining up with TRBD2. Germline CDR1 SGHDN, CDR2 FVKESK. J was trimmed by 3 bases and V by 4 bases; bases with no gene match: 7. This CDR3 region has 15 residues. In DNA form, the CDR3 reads TGTGCCAGCAGCCGACTCTTGCGGGGGACAGATACGCAGTATTTT. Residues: CASSRLLRGTDTQYF.

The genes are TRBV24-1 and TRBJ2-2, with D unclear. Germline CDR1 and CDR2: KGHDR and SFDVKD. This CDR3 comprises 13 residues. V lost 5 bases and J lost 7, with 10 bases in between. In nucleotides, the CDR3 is TGTGCCACCAGTGGGGCGCACAGCGGGGAGCTGTTTTTT. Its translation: CATSGAHSGELFF.

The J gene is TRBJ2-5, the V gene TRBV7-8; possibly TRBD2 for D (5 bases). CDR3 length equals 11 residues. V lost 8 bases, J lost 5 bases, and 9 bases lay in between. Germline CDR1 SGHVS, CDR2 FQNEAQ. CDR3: CASSEVETQYF. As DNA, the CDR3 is TGTGCCAGCTCGGAGGTCGAGACCCAGTACTTC.

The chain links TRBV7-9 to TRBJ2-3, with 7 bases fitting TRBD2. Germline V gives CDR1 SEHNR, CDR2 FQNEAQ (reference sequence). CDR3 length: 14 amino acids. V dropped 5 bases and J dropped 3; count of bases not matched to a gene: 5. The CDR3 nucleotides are TGTGCCAGCAGCCCCTGGACTAGTACAGATACGCAGTATTTT. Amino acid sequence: CASSPWTSTDTQYF.

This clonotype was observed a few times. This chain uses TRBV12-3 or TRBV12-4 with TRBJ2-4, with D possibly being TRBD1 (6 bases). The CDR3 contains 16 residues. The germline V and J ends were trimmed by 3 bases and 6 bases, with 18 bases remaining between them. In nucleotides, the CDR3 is TGTGCCAGCAGTTTCCGACCCCTGACAGGAGGAAACATTCAGTACTTC. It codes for CASSFRPLTGGNIQYF.

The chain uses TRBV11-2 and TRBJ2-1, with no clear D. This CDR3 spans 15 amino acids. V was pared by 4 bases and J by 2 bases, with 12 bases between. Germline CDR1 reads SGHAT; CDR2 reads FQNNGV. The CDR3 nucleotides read TGTGCCAGCAGCTCCCCGTTTGGGGCCTACAATGAGCAGTTCTTC. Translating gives CASSSPFGAYNEQFF.

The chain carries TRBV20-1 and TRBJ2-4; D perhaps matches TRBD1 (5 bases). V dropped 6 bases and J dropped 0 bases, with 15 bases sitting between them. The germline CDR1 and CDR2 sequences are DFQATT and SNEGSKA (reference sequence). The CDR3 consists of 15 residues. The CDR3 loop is CSAPPITGAKNIQYF. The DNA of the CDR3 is TGCAGTGCCCCCCCCATAACAGGAGCCAAAAACATTCAGTACTTC.

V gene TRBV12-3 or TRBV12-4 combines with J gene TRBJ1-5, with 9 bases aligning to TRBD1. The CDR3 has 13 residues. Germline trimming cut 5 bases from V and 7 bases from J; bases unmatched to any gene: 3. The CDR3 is CASSDRGGQPQHF. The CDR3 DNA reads TGTGCCAGCAGTGACAGGGGGGGACAGCCCCAGCATTTT.

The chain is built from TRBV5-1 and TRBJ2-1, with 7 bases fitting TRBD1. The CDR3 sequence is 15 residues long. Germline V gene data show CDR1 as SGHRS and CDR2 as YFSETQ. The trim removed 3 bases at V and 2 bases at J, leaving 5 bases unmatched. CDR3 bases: TGCGCCAGCAGCTCGCAGACAGGGCCCTACAATGAGCAGTTCTTC. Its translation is CASSSQTGPYNEQFF.

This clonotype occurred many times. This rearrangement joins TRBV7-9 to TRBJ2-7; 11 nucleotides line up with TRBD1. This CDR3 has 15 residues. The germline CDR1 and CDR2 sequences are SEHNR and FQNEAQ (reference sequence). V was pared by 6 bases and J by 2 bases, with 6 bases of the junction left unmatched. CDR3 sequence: CASSSPGQGAYEQYF. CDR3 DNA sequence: TGTGCCAGCAGTTCACCGGGACAGGGGGCCTACGAGCAGTACTTC.

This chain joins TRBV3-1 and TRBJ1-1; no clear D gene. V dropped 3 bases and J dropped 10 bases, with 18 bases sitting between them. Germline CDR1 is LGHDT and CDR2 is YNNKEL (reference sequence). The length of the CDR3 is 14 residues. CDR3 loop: CASSHPRRGDGAFF. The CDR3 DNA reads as TGTGCCAGCAGCCATCCCCGGAGAGGCGACGGAGCTTTCTTT.

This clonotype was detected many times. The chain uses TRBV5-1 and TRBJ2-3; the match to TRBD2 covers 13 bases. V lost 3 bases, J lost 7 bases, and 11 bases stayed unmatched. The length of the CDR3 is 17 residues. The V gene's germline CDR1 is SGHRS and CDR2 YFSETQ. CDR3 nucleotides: TGCGCCAGCAGCTACGGACTAGCGGGGGAATTTCTGAATACGCAGTATTTT. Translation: CASSYGLAGEFLNTQYF.

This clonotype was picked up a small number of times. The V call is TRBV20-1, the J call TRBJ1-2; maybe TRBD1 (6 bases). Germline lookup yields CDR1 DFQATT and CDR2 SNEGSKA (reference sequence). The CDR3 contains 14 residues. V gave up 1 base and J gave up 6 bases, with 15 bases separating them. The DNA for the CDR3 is TGCAGTGCTAGAGTAACCAACAGGGTAAATGGCTACACCTTC. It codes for CSARVTNRVNGYTF.

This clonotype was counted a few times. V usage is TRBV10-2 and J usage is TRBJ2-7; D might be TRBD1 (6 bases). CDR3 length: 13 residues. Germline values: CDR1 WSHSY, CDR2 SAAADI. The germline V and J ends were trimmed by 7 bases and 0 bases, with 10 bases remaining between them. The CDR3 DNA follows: TGCGCCAGCAACCAGGGGCCCTCCTACGAGCAGTACTTC. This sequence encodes CASNQGPSYEQYF.

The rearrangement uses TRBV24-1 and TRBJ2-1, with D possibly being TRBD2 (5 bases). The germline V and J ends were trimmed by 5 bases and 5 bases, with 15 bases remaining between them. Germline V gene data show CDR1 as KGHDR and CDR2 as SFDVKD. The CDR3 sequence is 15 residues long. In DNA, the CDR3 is TGTGCCACCAGTGCGAGGACTCCTCCTGACAATGAGCAGTTCTTC. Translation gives CATSARTPPDNEQFF.

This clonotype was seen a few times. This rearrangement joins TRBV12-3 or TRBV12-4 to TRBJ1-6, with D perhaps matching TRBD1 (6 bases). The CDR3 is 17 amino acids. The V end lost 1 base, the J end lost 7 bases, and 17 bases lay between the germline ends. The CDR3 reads CASSLVYTQGGNSPLHF. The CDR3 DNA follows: TGTGCCAGCAGTTTAGTATATACACAGGGAGGGAATTCACCCCTCCACTTT.

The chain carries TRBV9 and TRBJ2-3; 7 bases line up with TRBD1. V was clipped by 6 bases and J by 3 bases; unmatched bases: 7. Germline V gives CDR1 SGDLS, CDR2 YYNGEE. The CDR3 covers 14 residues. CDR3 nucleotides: TGTGCCAGCAATGGGCAGGGGGTAACAGATACGCAGTATTTT. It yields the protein CASNGQGVTDTQYF.

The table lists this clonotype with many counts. This CDR3 reads CSVVSGTYEQYF. In DNA form, the CDR3 reads TGCAGCGTCGTCTCCGGGACCTACGAGCAGTACTTC. This chain joins TRBV29-1 and TRBJ2-7; D is possibly TRBD2 (5 bases). CDR1 and CDR2 (germline): SQVTM, ANQGSEA. Trimming pared 6 bases from V and 2 bases from J, leaving 11 bases between. The CDR3 is 12 residues long.